The T cell receptor (beta chain) described here comes from a study of CD4+ T cells in melanoma. Broader study findings: A reported correlation linked neoantigen-specific CD4+ T cells to CD8+, macrophage and B cell function.

Produced via immunoSEQ multiplex PCR; TCRdb's table is partial and in-frame only. Here the sample spans about 55,000 clones, 55% to 75% being singletons. CDR3 size: 10 residues. From germline, CDR1 is DFQATT and CDR2 SNEGSKA (reference sequence). A note on this clone: Its target is unknown.

The gene calls are TRBV20-1 and TRBJ1-2, with D possibly matching TRBD1 (6 bases). The source of this sequence is a human donor with melanoma. Sequenced: tumor tissue. The CDR3 region is CIRGGHGYTF. For the CDR3, the DNA is TGCATACGGGGGGGCCATGGCTACACCTTC.